This is a list of T cell receptor beta chains from one sample in a study of beta chain features in type 1 diabetes. Here immunoSEQ multiplex PCR was the method, and the copy in TCRdb shows in-frame clones only, minus some. The sample yields roughly 70,000 clones, roughly half seen once. Sequenced: central memory CD4+ T cells from blood. These receptor sequences come from a man aged 25-45 years with type 1 diabetes. CDR3s include the opening cysteine and the closing phenylalanine or tryptophan. Fields, in order: CDR3 protein, CDR3 DNA, V gene, J gene, D gene, clone size. D genes are given only for firm matches. Clone size is stated in some rows and not others, as once, few, many or a class when expanded.

CSVVSGSRGETQYF,TGCAGCGTTGTATCGGGGAGTCGGGGAGAGACCCAGTACTTC,TRBV29-1,TRBJ2-5,.,.
CASSDGTVNNQPQHF,TGTGCCAGCAGTGACGGGACAGTGAACAATCAGCCCCAGCATTTT,TRBV6-1,TRBJ1-5,TRBD1,.
CSVRTGDQPQHF,TGCAGCGTCCGGACAGGGGACCAGCCCCAGCATTTT,TRBV29-1,TRBJ1-5,TRBD1,.
CASSTGLYTEAFF,TGTGCCAGCAGTACCGGACTGTACACTGAAGCTTTCTTT,TRBV6-6,TRBJ1-1,.,.
CATSRDLAARVF,TGTGCCACCAGCAGAGATTTAGCGGCGAGAGTCTTC,TRBV15,TRBJ1-2,.,.
CASTSGALAGGPDTQYF,TGTGCCAGCACCTCCGGGGCACTAGCGGGGGGGCCAGATACGCAGTATTTT,TRBV27,TRBJ2-3,TRBD2,few
CASSSPGGAGKLFF,TGTGCCAGCAGTTCCCCAGGGGGCGCGGGAAAACTGTTTTTT,TRBV6-5,TRBJ1-4,TRBD1,.
CASSLVAGGTEAFF,TGTGCCAGCAGTTTAGTGGCAGGGGGCACTGAAGCTTTCTTT,TRBV27,TRBJ1-1,TRBD1,.
CAWTGTDTQYF,TGTGCCTGGACGGGGACAGATACGCAGTATTTT,TRBV30,TRBJ2-3,.,.
CASSEDGWWGGAFF,TGTGCCAGCAGTGAAGACGGTTGGTGGGGGGGGGCTTTCTTT,TRBV6-5,TRBJ1-1,.,few
CASKKKGVEQYF,TGTGCCAGCAAAAAAAAGGGGGTCGAGCAGTACTTC,TRBV6-1,TRBJ2-7,.,few
CASSKGQGDGYTF,TGTGCCAGTTCGAAAGGACAGGGAGATGGCTACACCTTC,TRBV18,TRBJ1-2,TRBD1,few
CASSEEAGRGSYNEQFF,TGTGCCAGCAGTGAAGAGGCGGGCAGGGGGTCTTACAATGAGCAGTTCTTC,TRBV2,TRBJ2-1,TRBD1,.
CASSAPSRDRVGEQYF,TGTGCCAGCAGTGCACCCAGCCGGGACAGGGTCGGCGAGCAGTACTTC,TRBV27,TRBJ2-7,TRBD1,once
CASSAGTLNTEAFF,TGTGCCAGCAGCGCCGGGACACTGAACACTGAAGCTTTCTTT,TRBV9,TRBJ1-1,.,few
CASSPLDRGGTEAFF,TGTGCCAGCTCACCATTGGACAGGGGAGGCACTGAAGCTTTCTTT,TRBV18,TRBJ1-1,TRBD1,.
CASRPDRYTEAFF,TGTGCCAGCAGGCCTGACAGGTACACTGAAGCTTTCTTT,TRBV6-1,TRBJ1-1,.,.
CASRTSGSSDTQYF,TGTGCCAGTAGGACTAGCGGGAGCTCAGATACGCAGTATTTT,TRBV19,TRBJ2-3,TRBD2,few
CASSSNVHEQFF,TGTGCCAGCAGTTCCAATGTCCATGAGCAGTTCTTC,TRBV27,TRBJ2-1,.,.
CASSARTGGSNEQFF,TGTGCCAGCAGCGCCCGGACAGGAGGGAGCAATGAGCAGTTCTTC,TRBV11-3,TRBJ2-1,.,once
CASSPWAGQAFF,TGTGCCAGCAGTCCCTGGGCAGGGCAAGCTTTCTTT,TRBV27,TRBJ1-1,.,.
CASSLDGAVGTDTQYF,TGTGCCAGCAGCTTAGATGGAGCGGTGGGGACAGATACGCAGTATTTT,TRBV11-2,TRBJ2-3,.,.
CASRPGTPRAFF,TGTGCCAGCAGACCTGGGACACCCCGAGCTTTCTTT,TRBV28,TRBJ1-1,.,.
CASTRDRGVTEAFF,TGTGCCAGCACGCGGGACAGGGGAGTTACTGAAGCTTTCTTT,TRBV6-5,TRBJ1-1,TRBD1,.
CASSRGEGLRTKNEQFF,TGCGCCAGCAGTCGGGGGGAAGGGCTCCGAACGAAAAATGAGCAGTTCTTC,TRBV10-2,TRBJ2-1,TRBD2,.